This T cell receptor (beta chain) appears in the sequencing data of a study of beta chain features in type 1 diabetes. Points from the study as a whole: A potential PCR bias toward shorter templates would be equal in patient and control samples. For type 1 diabetes patients, VDJ junctions showed fewer insertions and more deletions.

A few counts support this clone. Its antigen is as yet unknown. Expressed TCRB transcripts were sequenced after all isolated RNA was converted to cDNA. Some clones are missing from TCRdb's copy, which holds only in-frame ones; the method was immunoSEQ multiplex PCR. The sample has approximately 140,000 clones; 9.7% are singletons. The sequenced sample was central memory CD4+ T cells from blood. This receptor was obtained from a woman aged 40 to 55 in good health.

The CDR3, as DNA: TGTGCCAGCAGCCTGGGAGGGCTTCAAGAGACCCAGTACTTC. Amino acids: CASSLGGLQETQYF. This sequence joins TRBV14 and TRBJ2-5, with 7 positions matching TRBD2. V dropped 4 bases and J dropped 2; count of bases not matched to a gene: 4. CDR3 length: 14 amino acids. Germline lookup yields CDR1 SGHDN and CDR2 FVKESK. Full variable domain (outside the CDR3, taken from reference TRBV14 and TRBJ2-5): EAGVTQFPSHSVIEKGQTVTLRCDPISGHDNLYWYRRVMGKEIKFLLHFVKESKQDESGMPNNRFLAERTGGTYSTLKVQPAELEDSGVYFCASSLGGLQETQYFGPGTRLLVL.